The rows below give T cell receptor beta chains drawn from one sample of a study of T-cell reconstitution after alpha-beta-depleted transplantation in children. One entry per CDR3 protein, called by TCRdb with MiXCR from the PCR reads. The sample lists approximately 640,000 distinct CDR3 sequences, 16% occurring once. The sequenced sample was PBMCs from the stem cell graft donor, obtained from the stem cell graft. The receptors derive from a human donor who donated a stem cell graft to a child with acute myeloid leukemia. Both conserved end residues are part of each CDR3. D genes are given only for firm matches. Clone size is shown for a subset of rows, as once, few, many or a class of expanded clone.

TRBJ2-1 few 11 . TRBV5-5 TGTGCCAGCAGCTTTATGGCTGAGCAGTTCTTC CASSFMAEQFF
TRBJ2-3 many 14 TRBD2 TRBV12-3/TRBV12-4 TGTGCCAGCAGATCTAGCGGGGACACAGATACGCAGTATTTT CASRSSGDTDTQYF
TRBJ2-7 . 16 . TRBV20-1 TGCAGTGCTAGAGATCTCGGAGACAGGTCGCCGTGGGAGCAGTACTTC CSARDLGDRSPWEQYF
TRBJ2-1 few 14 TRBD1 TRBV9 TGTGCCAGCACCGCCGGGACAGGGGATAATGAGCAGTTCTTC CASTAGTGDNEQFF
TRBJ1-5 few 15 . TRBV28 TGTGCCAGCAGTTTACAGGGTTATGGCAATCAGCCCCAGCATTTT CASSLQGYGNQPQHF
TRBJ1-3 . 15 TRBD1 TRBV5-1 TGCGCCAGCAGCCCCGGGACAGGGAATGGAAACACCATATATTTT CASSPGTGNGNTIYF
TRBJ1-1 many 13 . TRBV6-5 TGTGCCAGCCCAGGGAGGCTGAACACTGAAGCTTTCTTT CASPGRLNTEAFF
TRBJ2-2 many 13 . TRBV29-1 TGCAGCGTTGCCCCCACGAACACCGGGGAGCTGTTTTTT CSVAPTNTGELFF
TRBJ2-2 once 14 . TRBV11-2 TGTGCCAGCAGCTTAGATTCAGGGACCGGGGAGCTGTTTTTT CASSLDSGTGELFF
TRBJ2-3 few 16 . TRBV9 TGTGCCAGCAGCGTAGGGGTAGGTGGAGTCACAGATACGCAGTATTTT CASSVGVGGVTDTQYF
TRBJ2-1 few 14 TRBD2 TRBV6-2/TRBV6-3 TGTGCCAGCGCGCGGGCGGGGGCCTACAATGAGCAGTTCTTC CASARAGAYNEQFF
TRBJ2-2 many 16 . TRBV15 TGTGCCACCAGTTACGGTCTCGGAGTCAACACCGGGGAGCTGTTTTTT CATSYGLGVNTGELFF
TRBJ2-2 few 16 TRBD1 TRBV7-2 TGTGCCAGCAGCCTCCAGGGGACAGGGTCCACCGGGGAGCTGTTTTTT CASSLQGTGSTGELFF
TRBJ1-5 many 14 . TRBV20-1 TGCAGTGCTGACCCCCCAGGGAGTCGACAGCCCCAGCATTTT CSADPPGSRQPQHF
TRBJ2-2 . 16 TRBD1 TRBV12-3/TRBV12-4 TGTGCCAGCAGTTTAGCGGGGACAGGGATCATCGGGGAGCTGTTTTTT CASSLAGTGIIGELFF
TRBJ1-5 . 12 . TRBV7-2 TGTGCCAGCACCGGAAGCAATCAGCCCCAGCATTTT CASTGSNQPQHF
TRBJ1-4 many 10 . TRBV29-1 TGCAGCGTTGTTGGTGAAAAACTGTTTTTT CSVVGEKLFF
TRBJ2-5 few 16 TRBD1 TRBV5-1 TGCGCCAGCAGCCAAGGACAGGGGGCGGATCAAGAGACCCAGTACTTC CASSQGQGADQETQYF
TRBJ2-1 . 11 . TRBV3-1 TGTGCCGCGCAGGGCAGCAATGAGCAGTTCTTC CAAQGSNEQFF
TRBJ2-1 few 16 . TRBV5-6 TGTGCCAGCAGCCCGATAATGCGAAAGGGTTACAATGAGCAGTTCTTC CASSPIMRKGYNEQFF
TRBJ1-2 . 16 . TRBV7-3 TGTGCCAGCAGCCCCCTGGCTTTTCCGCCAAACTATGGCTACACCTTC CASSPLAFPPNYGYTF
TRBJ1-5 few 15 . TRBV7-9 TGTGCCAGCCTTTCTGGAGAGGACCCGAATCAGCCCCAGCATTTT CASLSGEDPNQPQHF
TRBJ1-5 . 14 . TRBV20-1 TGCAGTGCGCTCGAGGTCAGGGGCAATCAGCCCCAGCATTTT CSALEVRGNQPQHF
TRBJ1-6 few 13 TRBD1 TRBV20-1 TGCAGTGCTAACAGGGGTGGGGATTCACCCCTCCACTTT CSANRGGDSPLHF
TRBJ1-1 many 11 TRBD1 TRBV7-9 TGTGCCAGCAGCGGGGACAGTGAAGCTTTCTTT CASSGDSEAFF
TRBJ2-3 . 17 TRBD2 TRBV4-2 TGTGCCAGCAGCCAAGATCCCCATAGCGGGTACACAGATACGCAGTATTTT CASSQDPHSGYTDTQYF
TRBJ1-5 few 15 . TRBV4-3 TGCGCCAGCAGCCAAGATCATGGGGGGAATCAGCCCCAGCATTTT CASSQDHGGNQPQHF